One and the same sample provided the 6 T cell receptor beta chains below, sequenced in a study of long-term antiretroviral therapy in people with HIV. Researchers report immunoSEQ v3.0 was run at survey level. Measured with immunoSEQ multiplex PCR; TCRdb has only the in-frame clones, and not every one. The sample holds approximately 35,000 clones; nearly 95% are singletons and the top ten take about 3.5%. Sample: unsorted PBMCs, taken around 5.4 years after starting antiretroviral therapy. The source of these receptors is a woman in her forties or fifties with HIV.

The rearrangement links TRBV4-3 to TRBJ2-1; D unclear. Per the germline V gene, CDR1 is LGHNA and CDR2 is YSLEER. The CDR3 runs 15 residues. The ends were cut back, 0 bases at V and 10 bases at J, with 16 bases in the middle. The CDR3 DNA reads TGCGCCAGCAGCCAAGATTACCCGCCGGACGGCGAGCAGTTCTTC. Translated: CASSQDYPPDGEQFF.

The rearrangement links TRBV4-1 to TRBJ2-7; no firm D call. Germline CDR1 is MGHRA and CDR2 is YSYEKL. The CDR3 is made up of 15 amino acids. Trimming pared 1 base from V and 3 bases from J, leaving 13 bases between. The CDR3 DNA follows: TGCGCCAGCAGCCAAGTCCCAGGAGCAGACTACGAGCAGTACTTC. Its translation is CASSQVPGADYEQYF.

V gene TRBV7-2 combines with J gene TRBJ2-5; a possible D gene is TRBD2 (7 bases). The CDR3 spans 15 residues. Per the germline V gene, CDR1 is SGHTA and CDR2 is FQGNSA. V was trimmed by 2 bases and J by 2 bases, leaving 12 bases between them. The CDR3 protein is CASSLWRGQQETQYF. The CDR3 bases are TGTGCCAGCAGCTTATGGCGGGGGCAACAAGAGACCCAGTACTTC.

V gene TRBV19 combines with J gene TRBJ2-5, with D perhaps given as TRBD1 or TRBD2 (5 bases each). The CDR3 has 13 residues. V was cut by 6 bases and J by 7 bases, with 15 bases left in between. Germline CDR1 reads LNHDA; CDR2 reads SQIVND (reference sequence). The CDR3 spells CASSPLAQGTQYF. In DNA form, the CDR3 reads TGTGCCAGTAGCCCCCTAGCTCAGGGGACCCAGTACTTC.

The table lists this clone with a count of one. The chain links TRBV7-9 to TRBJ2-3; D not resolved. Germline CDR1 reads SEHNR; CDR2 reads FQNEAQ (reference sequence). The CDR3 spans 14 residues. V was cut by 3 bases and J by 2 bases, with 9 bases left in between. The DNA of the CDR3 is TGTGCCAGCAGCTTTGATCAGACCACAGATACGCAGTATTTT. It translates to CASSFDQTTDTQYF.

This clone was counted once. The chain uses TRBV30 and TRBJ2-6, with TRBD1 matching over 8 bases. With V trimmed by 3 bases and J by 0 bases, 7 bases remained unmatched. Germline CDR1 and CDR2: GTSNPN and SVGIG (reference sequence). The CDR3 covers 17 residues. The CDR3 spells CAWSRTGYFSGANVLTF. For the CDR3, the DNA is TGTGCCTGGAGCAGGACAGGGTATTTCTCTGGGGCCAACGTCCTGACTTTC.